What follows are 7 T cell receptor beta chains derived from one specimen sequenced in a study of cytotoxic CD8 clonotypes in ibrutinib-treated CLL (dated by TCRdb to the early 2020s). Interpreted using the paper, the time point label stands for: roughly 12 months on ibrutinib. Library construction relied on the immunoSEQ multiplex PCR assay. TCRdb provides this immuneACCESS table in a form limited to in-frame rearrangements. Some clones are lacking; in checked studies, under half of them reflect an unresolved V gene, and why the rest are absent is not known. For this sample the table gives 150,000 to 200,000 clones, of which roughly 80% were detected only once. The leading ten clones occupy approximately 2% of the sample. Sequencing was performed on PBMCs, taken after 12 months of ibrutinib treatment. Receptors were obtained from a human donor with chronic lymphocytic leukemia.

V is TRBV19 and J is TRBJ2-2; D might be TRBD2 (5 bases). Germline V CDR1 and CDR2: LNHDA, SQIVND (reference sequence). Trimming took 7 bases from V and 4 from J, leaving 16 bases between them. The CDR3 covers 15 residues. CDR3: CASTPTGLRTGELFF. CDR3 bases: TGTGCCAGTACCCCCACCGGACTTCGCACCGGGGAGCTGTTTTTT.

The rearrangement links TRBV7-9 to TRBJ2-5; unclear D gene. Trimming removed 2 bases at V and 4 bases at J, with 5 bases between. The CDR3 sequence is 12 residues long. Germline CDR1 and CDR2: SEHNR and FQNEAQ (reference sequence). CDR3 nucleotide sequence: TGTGCCAGCAGCTTACTGAGAGAGACCCAGTACTTC. Protein sequence: CASSLLRETQYF.

The J gene is TRBJ1-1, the V gene TRBV28, with a possible D match to TRBD1 (6 bases). The V end lost 8 bases, the J end lost 1 base, and 17 bases lay between the germline ends. The germline gives CDR1 MDHEN, CDR2 SYDVKM. The CDR3 contains 15 residues. CDR3 sequence (DNA): TGTGCCAGCCCAGGGGCCACAGGTTGGAACACTGAAGCTTTCTTT. Translation: CASPGATGWNTEAFF.

The CDR3: CASSQDQASNQPQHF. Here the CDR3 DNA reads TGTGCCAGCAGCCAAGACCAGGCCTCGAATCAGCCCCAGCATTTT. The chain is built from TRBV4-2 and TRBJ1-5, with no clear D. The V gene's germline CDR1 is LGHNA and CDR2 YNFKEQ. The CDR3 is made up of 15 amino acids. Trimming left V 0 bases short and J 4 bases short, with 10 bases between.

The chain links TRBV7-2 to TRBJ2-7; D is possibly TRBD1 or TRBD2 (6 bases each). Germline values: CDR1 SGHTA, CDR2 FQGNSA. The V gene lost 2 bases and the J gene lost 0 bases, with 17 bases spanning the gap. The CDR3 is 17 residues long. The chain's CDR3 is CASSLPVGAGSSYEQYF. Here the CDR3 DNA reads TGTGCCAGCAGCTTACCAGTGGGGGCCGGGAGCTCCTACGAGCAGTACTTC.

V is TRBV28 and J is TRBJ2-7; D is possibly TRBD1 or TRBD2 (5 bases each). Trimming stripped 6 bases from V and 0 bases from J, with 9 bases between. CDR3 length equals 13 residues. Germline CDR1 is MDHEN and CDR2 is SYDVKM. The CDR3 region is CASRLGVSYEQYF. CDR3 nucleotide sequence: TGTGCCAGCAGATTGGGGGTCTCCTACGAGCAGTACTTC.

This clone was observed a few times. The rearrangement links TRBV28 to TRBJ2-7; perhaps TRBD2 as D (7 bases). Germline values: CDR1 MDHEN, CDR2 SYDVKM. The CDR3 has 11 residues. V was pared by 9 bases and J by 6 bases, with 12 bases between. The CDR3: CASGGAGEQYF. CDR3 nucleotides: TGTGCCAGTGGGGGGGCGGGCGAGCAGTACTTC.